This T cell receptor beta chain was recorded in a study of blood T cell repertoires in COVID-19. Overall study context: Specimens from acute and convalescent COVID-19 originated in the United States, Italy and Spain.

V was clipped by 7 bases and J by 4 bases; unmatched bases: 5. CDR1 MDHEN and CDR2 SYDVKM come from the germline V gene. The CDR3 consists of 14 residues. Profiled with immunoSEQ multiplex PCR; TCRdb holds only in-frame clones, not every one. Among under 150,000 clones listed, 85% to 90% were seen once. Sequenced: peripheral blood. The chain combines TRBV28 with TRBJ1-2; 11 bases fit TRBD1. The receptor's source is a woman aged 45-65 years with acute or convalescent COVID-19. The DNA for the CDR3 is TGTGCCAGCACTCTGGACAGGGGGCTCTATGGCTACACCTTC. This gives the protein CASTLDRGLYGYTF.